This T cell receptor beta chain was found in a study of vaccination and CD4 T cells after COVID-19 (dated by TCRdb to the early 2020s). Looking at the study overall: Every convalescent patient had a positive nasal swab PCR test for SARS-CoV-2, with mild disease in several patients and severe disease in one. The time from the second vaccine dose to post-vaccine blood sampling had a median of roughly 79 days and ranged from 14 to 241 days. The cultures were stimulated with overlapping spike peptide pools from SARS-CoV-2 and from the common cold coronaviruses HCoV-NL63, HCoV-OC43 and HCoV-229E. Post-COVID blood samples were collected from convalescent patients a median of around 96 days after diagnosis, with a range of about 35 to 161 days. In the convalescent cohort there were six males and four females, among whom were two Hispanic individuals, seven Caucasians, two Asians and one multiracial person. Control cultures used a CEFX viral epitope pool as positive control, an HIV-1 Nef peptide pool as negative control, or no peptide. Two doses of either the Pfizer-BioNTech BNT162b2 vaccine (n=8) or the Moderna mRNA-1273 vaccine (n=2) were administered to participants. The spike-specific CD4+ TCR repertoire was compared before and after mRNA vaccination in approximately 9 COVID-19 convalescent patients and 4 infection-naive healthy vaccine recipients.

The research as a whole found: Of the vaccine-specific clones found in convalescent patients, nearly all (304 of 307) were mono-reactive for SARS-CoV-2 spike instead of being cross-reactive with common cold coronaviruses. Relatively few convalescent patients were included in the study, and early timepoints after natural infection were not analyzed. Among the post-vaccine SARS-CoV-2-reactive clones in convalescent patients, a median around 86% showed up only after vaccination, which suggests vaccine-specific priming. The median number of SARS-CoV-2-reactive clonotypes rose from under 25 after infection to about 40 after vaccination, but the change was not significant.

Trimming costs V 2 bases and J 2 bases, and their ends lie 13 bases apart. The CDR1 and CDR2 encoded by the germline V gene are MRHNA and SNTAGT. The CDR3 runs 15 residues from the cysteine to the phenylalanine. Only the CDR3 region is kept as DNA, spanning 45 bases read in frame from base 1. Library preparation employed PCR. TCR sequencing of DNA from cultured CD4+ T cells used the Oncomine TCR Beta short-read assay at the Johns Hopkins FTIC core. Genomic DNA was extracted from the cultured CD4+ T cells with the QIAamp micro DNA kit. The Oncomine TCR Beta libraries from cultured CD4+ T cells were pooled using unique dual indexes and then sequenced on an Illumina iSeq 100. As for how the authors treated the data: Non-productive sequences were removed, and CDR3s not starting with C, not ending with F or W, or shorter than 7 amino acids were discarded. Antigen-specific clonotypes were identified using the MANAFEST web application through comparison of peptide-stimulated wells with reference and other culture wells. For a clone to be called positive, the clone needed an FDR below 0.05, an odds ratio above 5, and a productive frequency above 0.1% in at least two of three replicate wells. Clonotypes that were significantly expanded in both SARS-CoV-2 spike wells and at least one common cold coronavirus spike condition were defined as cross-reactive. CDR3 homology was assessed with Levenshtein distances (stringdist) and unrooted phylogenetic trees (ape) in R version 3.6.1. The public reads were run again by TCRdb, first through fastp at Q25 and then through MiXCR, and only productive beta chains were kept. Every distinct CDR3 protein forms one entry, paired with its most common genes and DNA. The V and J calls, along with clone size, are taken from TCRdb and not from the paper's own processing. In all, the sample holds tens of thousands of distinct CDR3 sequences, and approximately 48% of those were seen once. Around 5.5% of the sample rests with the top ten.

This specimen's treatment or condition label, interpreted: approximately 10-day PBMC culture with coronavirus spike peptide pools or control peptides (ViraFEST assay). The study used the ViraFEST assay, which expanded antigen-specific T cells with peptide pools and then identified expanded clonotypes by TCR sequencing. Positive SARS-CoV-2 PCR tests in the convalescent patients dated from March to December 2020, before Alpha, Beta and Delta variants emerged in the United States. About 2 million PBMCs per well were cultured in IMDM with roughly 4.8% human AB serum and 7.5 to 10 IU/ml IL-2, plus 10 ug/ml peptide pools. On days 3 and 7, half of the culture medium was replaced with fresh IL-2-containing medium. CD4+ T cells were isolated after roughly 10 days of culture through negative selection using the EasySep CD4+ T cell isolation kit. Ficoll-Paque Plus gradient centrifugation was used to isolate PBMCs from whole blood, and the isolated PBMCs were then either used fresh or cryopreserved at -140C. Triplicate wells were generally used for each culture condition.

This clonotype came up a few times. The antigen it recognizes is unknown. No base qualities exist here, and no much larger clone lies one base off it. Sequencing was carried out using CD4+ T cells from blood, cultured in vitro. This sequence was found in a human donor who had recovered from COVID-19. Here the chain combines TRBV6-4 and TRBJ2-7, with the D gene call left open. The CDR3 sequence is CASSDPTLRTYEQYF. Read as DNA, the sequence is TGTGCCAGCAGTGACCCTACTCTCCGCACCTACGAGCAGTACTTC.